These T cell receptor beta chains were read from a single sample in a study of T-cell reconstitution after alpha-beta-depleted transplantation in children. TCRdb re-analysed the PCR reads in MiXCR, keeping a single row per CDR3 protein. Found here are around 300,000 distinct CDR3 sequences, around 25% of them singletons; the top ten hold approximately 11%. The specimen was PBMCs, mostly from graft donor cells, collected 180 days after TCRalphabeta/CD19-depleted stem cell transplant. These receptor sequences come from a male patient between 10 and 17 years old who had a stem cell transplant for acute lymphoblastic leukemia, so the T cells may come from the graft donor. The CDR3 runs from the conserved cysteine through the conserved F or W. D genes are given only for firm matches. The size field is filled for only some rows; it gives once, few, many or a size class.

cdr3_nt: TGCGCCAGCAGCCGGACTAGCGGGAACCCAGATACGCAGTATTTT; cdr3_aa: CASSRTSGNPDTQYF; d_call: TRBD2; v_call: TRBV4-1; j_call: TRBJ2-3; clone_size: NA
cdr3_nt: TGTGCCAGCAGCTTAGCGGTACTGGGGGCTGTTGAGCAGTTCTTC; cdr3_aa: CASSLAVLGAVEQFF; d_call: NA; v_call: TRBV7-9; j_call: TRBJ2-1; clone_size: NA
cdr3_nt: TGCGCCAGCAGCCTAAGGAACCTGGGGGTTATAGCAAATCAGCCCCAGCATTTT; cdr3_aa: CASSLRNLGVIANQPQHF; d_call: NA; v_call: TRBV4-1; j_call: TRBJ1-5; clone_size: NA
cdr3_nt: TGTGCCAGCAGCTTAAGTCCAGCCTTCACAGATACGCAGTATTTT; cdr3_aa: CASSLSPAFTDTQYF; d_call: NA; v_call: TRBV7-9; j_call: TRBJ2-3; clone_size: NA
cdr3_nt: TGTGCCAGCAGCTCCGGAGGATATGATGAGCAGTTCTTC; cdr3_aa: CASSSGGYDEQFF; d_call: NA; v_call: TRBV12-3/TRBV12-4; j_call: TRBJ2-1; clone_size: NA
cdr3_nt: TGTGCCAGCAGCTTAGTAGCTCATCAGCCCCAGCATTTT; cdr3_aa: CASSLVAHQPQHF; d_call: NA; v_call: TRBV11-2; j_call: TRBJ1-5; clone_size: NA
cdr3_nt: TGCAGTGCTAGAGATTACCTTAACACAGATACGCAGTATTTT; cdr3_aa: CSARDYLNTDTQYF; d_call: NA; v_call: TRBV20-1; j_call: TRBJ2-3; clone_size: NA
cdr3_nt: TGTGCCAGCAGCTTACCCGAGGGGCTAGGTGGAAACACCATATATTTT; cdr3_aa: CASSLPEGLGGNTIYF; d_call: NA; v_call: TRBV7-9; j_call: TRBJ1-3; clone_size: few
cdr3_nt: TGTGCCAGCAGTAGGAGCGGGAGCGGTACGCAGTATTTT; cdr3_aa: CASSRSGSGTQYF; d_call: TRBD2; v_call: TRBV12-3/TRBV12-4; j_call: TRBJ2-3; clone_size: few
cdr3_nt: TGTGCCAGCAATAAGAGTAGCGGGAAGTCCACAGATACGCAGTATTTT; cdr3_aa: CASNKSSGKSTDTQYF; d_call: TRBD2; v_call: TRBV6-1; j_call: TRBJ2-3; clone_size: NA
cdr3_nt: TGCAGCGCCCTTGGCGGGAGAGGCTACGAGCAGTACTTC; cdr3_aa: CSALGGRGYEQYF; d_call: TRBD2; v_call: TRBV29-1; j_call: TRBJ2-7; clone_size: NA
cdr3_nt: TGTGCCAGCAGTTACGGTATTGGCCGCAGTGAAGAGACCCAGTACTTC; cdr3_aa: CASSYGIGRSEETQYF; d_call: NA; v_call: TRBV6-5; j_call: TRBJ2-5; clone_size: few
cdr3_nt: TGTGCCACCAGTGATTACCGACACGGGGAGCAGTTCTTC; cdr3_aa: CATSDYRHGEQFF; d_call: NA; v_call: TRBV24-1; j_call: TRBJ2-1; clone_size: NA
cdr3_nt: TGTGCCAGCAGTCGTAGCGGGAGATGGTACGAGCAGTACTTC; cdr3_aa: CASSRSGRWYEQYF; d_call: TRBD2; v_call: TRBV28; j_call: TRBJ2-7; clone_size: NA
cdr3_nt: TGCGCCAGCAGCTGGACTAGCGGCGAAGAGACCCAGTACTTC; cdr3_aa: CASSWTSGEETQYF; d_call: TRBD2; v_call: TRBV5-1; j_call: TRBJ2-5; clone_size: many
cdr3_nt: TGCAGCGGATTACACTACTCCGATAGAGGCAATGAGCAGTTCTTC; cdr3_aa: CSGLHYSDRGNEQFF; d_call: NA; v_call: TRBV29-1; j_call: TRBJ2-1; clone_size: few
cdr3_nt: TGCAGCGTACTACAGGGGGCAAGCAATCAGCCCCAGCATTTT; cdr3_aa: CSVLQGASNQPQHF; d_call: TRBD1; v_call: TRBV29-1; j_call: TRBJ1-5; clone_size: many
cdr3_nt: TGCAGTGCTAGAGGAAACAGGGTTGCGTTCGAGCAGTACTTC; cdr3_aa: CSARGNRVAFEQYF; d_call: NA; v_call: TRBV20-1; j_call: TRBJ2-7; clone_size: NA
cdr3_nt: TGTGCCAGCAGCCAGGGACATGGCCAAGAGACCCAGTACTTC; cdr3_aa: CASSQGHGQETQYF; d_call: NA; v_call: TRBV11-2; j_call: TRBJ2-5; clone_size: NA
cdr3_nt: TGTGCCAGCAGCGTACTAACTCTGAATGAGCAGTTCTTC; cdr3_aa: CASSVLTLNEQFF; d_call: NA; v_call: TRBV7-9; j_call: TRBJ2-1; clone_size: NA
cdr3_nt: TGTGCCAGCAGCCCGGGACTAGGGTCGTATTTT; cdr3_aa: CASSPGLGSYF; d_call: TRBD2; v_call: TRBV7-8; j_call: TRBJ2-3; clone_size: NA
cdr3_nt: TGCGCCAGCAGCTTGGTCCCAGGACTAGACGGGGAGACCCAGTACTTC; cdr3_aa: CASSLVPGLDGETQYF; d_call: TRBD2; v_call: TRBV5-1; j_call: TRBJ2-5; clone_size: few
cdr3_nt: TGTGCCAGCAGTCTCCTGACTAGCGGGTCCTACGAGCAGTACTTC; cdr3_aa: CASSLLTSGSYEQYF; d_call: TRBD2; v_call: TRBV28; j_call: TRBJ2-7; clone_size: NA
cdr3_nt: TGTGCCAGCAGCTCAAGGACTAGCTCCTACAATGAGCAGTTCTTC; cdr3_aa: CASSSRTSSYNEQFF; d_call: TRBD2; v_call: TRBV7-6; j_call: TRBJ2-1; clone_size: NA
cdr3_nt: TGTGCCAGCAGCTTATTAATGGTCGATACCATATATTTT; cdr3_aa: CASSLLMVDTIYF; d_call: NA; v_call: TRBV7-9; j_call: TRBJ1-3; clone_size: few
cdr3_nt: TGCGCCAGCAGCTTGTTCGGGGTACAAGAGACCCAGTACTTC; cdr3_aa: CASSLFGVQETQYF; d_call: NA; v_call: TRBV5-1; j_call: TRBJ2-5; clone_size: few
cdr3_nt: TGCGCCAGCAGCGCCTCCCGAGCGGATACGCAGTATTTT; cdr3_aa: CASSASRADTQYF; d_call: NA; v_call: TRBV5-1; j_call: TRBJ2-3; clone_size: few
cdr3_nt: TGTGCCAGCAGCCAACTTAAAGGGGGCTACGAGCAGTACTTC; cdr3_aa: CASSQLKGGYEQYF; d_call: NA; v_call: TRBV11-2; j_call: TRBJ2-7; clone_size: few
cdr3_nt: TGTGCCAGCAGTTCCGGTTTAGGGATAGGCTCCTACAATGAGCAGTTCTTC; cdr3_aa: CASSSGLGIGSYNEQFF; d_call: NA; v_call: TRBV12-3/TRBV12-4; j_call: TRBJ2-1; clone_size: NA
cdr3_nt: TGTGCCAGCAAGGGGTTCGGGACTAGCGGGAGTCGTGAGACCCAGTACTTC; cdr3_aa: CASKGFGTSGSRETQYF; d_call: TRBD2; v_call: TRBV2; j_call: TRBJ2-5; clone_size: few
cdr3_nt: TGTGCCAGCAGTCCCCAGGGGGACCCCAGATACAATGAGCAGTTCTTC; cdr3_aa: CASSPQGDPRYNEQFF; d_call: TRBD1; v_call: TRBV12-3/TRBV12-4; j_call: TRBJ2-1; clone_size: NA
cdr3_nt: TGCGCCAGCAGCTTGCTACTAGCGGGACCCCGACACGAGCAGTACTTC; cdr3_aa: CASSLLLAGPRHEQYF; d_call: TRBD2; v_call: TRBV5-1; j_call: TRBJ2-7; clone_size: many
cdr3_nt: TGTGCCAGCAGTTACTCTGGGATGGAGGACGAGCAGTACTTC; cdr3_aa: CASSYSGMEDEQYF; d_call: NA; v_call: TRBV6-5; j_call: TRBJ2-7; clone_size: few